The clone carrying this T cell receptor (beta chain) was counted at least ten times. The time point denotes: persistent/refractory GD, antithyroid drugs over 5 years with positive TRAb. The authors made the TCR library using RNA they extracted from PBMCs. Trimming pared 6 bases from V and 3 bases from J, leaving 14 bases between. This CDR3 region has 14 residues. These data belong to a study of regulatory T cells in long-lasting Graves disease. Through Arm-PCR of CDR3 regions and iRepertoire HTBI primers, TCR beta libraries were built. Original data processing: Taken together, the samples had 62 TRBV and 15 or so TRBJ segments identified. TCRdb passed the multiplex PCR reads through MiXCR, listing each CDR3 protein once. These V and J calls rely on TCRdb rather than the paper's analysis. This table has about 460,000 distinct CDR3 sequences, 22% appearing once.

The source of this sequence is a female donor with Graves disease. The chain couples TRBV12-3 or TRBV12-4 to TRBJ1-1; D is unresolved. Sequenced here: peripheral blood mononuclear cells (PBMCs), sampled when the disease was refractory, from a patient treated with antithyroid drugs. As DNA, the CDR3 is TGTGCCAGCAGCTTGAGAGCTGGGGACACTGAAGCTTTCTTT. This gives the protein CASSLRAGDTEAFF.